The T cell receptor beta chain described here comes from a study of regulatory T cells in long-lasting Graves disease. Through Arm-PCR of CDR3 regions and iRepertoire HTBI primers, TCR beta libraries were built. Via MiXCR, TCRdb re-called the multiplex PCR reads, giving one row per CDR3 protein. The sample carries some 340,000 distinct CDR3 sequences, around 11% recorded once. Time point noted: newly diagnosed GD, antithyroid drugs for less than 3 months. PBMC-extracted RNA yielded the TCR library. The CDR3 covers 14 residues. J lost 7 bases, V lost 2 bases, and 5 bases had no gene match. Germline V CDR1 and CDR2: SGDLS, YYNGEE. These data also featured in a second study, about T cells in Graves' hyperthyroidism and ophthalmopathy.

Specimen: peripheral blood mononuclear cells (PBMCs), collected at new diagnosis, from a patient treated with antithyroid drugs. The V call is TRBV9, the J call TRBJ2-1; 8 bases fit TRBD2. The source is a woman in her late teens or twenties with Graves disease. The CDR3 spells CASSVVIAGNEQFF. The CDR3 region has the DNA TGTGCCAGCAGCGTTGTAATAGCGGGAAATGAGCAGTTCTTC.